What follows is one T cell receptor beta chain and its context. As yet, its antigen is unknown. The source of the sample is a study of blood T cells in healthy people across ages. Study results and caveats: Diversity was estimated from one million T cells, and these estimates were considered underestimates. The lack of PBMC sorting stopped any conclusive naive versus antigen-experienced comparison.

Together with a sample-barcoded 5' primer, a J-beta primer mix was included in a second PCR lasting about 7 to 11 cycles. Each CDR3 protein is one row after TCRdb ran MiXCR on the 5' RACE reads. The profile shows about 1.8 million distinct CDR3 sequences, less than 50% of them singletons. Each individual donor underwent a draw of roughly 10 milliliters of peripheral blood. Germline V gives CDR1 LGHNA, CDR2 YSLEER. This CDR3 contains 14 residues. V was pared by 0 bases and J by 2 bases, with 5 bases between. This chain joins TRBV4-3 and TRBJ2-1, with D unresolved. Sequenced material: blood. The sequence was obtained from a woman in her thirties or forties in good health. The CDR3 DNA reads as TGCGCCAGCAGCCAAGATTTTCCCTACAATGAGCAGTTCTTC. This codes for CASSQDFPYNEQFF.